The 20 T cell receptor beta chains given below trace back to one sample, sequenced in a study of control samples from healthy donors and cancer patients. Profiling relied on immunoSEQ multiplex PCR, and the TCRdb table lists in-frame clones only, not all of them. The table records approximately 120,000 clones, over 75% of them present only once. Sample: blood. The receptor source for this set is a young man in good health.

The V gene is TRBV7-2, the J gene TRBJ1-6; D gene unclear. CDR3 size: 15 residues. Looked up from germline, CDR1 is SGHTA and CDR2 is FQGNSA. Trimming left V 10 bases short and J 7 bases short, with 20 bases between. The CDR3 bases are TGTGCCACCTCAAGACAAACGGGCGAAAATTCACCCCTCCACTTT. Translating gives CATSRQTGENSPLHF.

V is TRBV10-1 and J is TRBJ2-7; possibly TRBD2 for D (6 bases). This CDR3 has 14 amino acids. The germline V gene has CDR1 WNHNN and CDR2 SYGVQD (reference sequence). Trimming shortened V by 8 bases and J by 1 base, and 15 bases separated the two germline ends. The CDR3, as DNA: TGCGCCAGCCCTCTCTGTGCGGGATCCTACGAGCAGTACTTC. Amino acid sequence: CASPLCAGSYEQYF.

The chain employs TRBV9 and TRBJ1-1; D is unresolved. CDR1 and CDR2 from the germline V gene are SGDLS and YYNGEE. This CDR3 spans 15 amino acids. Trimming took off 0 bases at V and 1 base at J, with 10 bases between the two ends. The CDR3 nucleotides are TGTGCCAGCAGCGTAGAGTCTTTTGGGAACACTGAAGCTTTCTTT. Translation: CASSVESFGNTEAFF.

The genes are TRBV27 and TRBJ1-4; a possible D gene is TRBD1 (5 bases). Trimming removed 3 bases at V and 10 bases at J, with 9 bases between. CDR1 and CDR2 from the germline V gene are MNHEY and SMNVEV (reference sequence). This CDR3 contains 12 residues. The CDR3 nucleotides are TGTGCCAGCAGTTTCTCGGGGGGAAAACTGTTTTTT. Translated: CASSFSGGKLFF.

The gene calls are TRBV18 and TRBJ2-3; TRBD2 agrees at 7 bases. This CDR3 has 15 residues. V lost 4 bases and J lost 2; bases outside the gene matches: 6. CDR1 KGHSH and CDR2 LQKENI come from the germline V gene. The CDR3 region is CASSRGGTYTDTQYF. CDR3 DNA sequence: TGTGCCAGCTCACGCGGGGGTACCTACACAGATACGCAGTATTTT.

This clone was found many times. The gene calls are TRBV6-2 or TRBV6-3 and TRBJ1-1, with D possibly TRBD1 on 6 matching bases. The CDR3 runs to 14 residues. The germline V and J ends were trimmed by 5 bases and 11 bases, with 21 bases remaining between them. Germline V gene lookup returns CDR1 MNHEY and CDR2 SVGEGT. In DNA, the CDR3 is TGTGCCAGCAGTAGTCACCGGGACACGGTAAGGGCTTTCTTT. Its protein is CASSSHRDTVRAFF.

The V and J genes are TRBV28 and TRBJ2-5; D is undetermined. Per the germline V gene, CDR1 is MDHEN and CDR2 is SYDVKM. Trimming left V 9 bases short and J 3 bases short, with 14 bases between. This CDR3 has 13 residues. The CDR3 spells CASLDTRKETQYF. The CDR3 DNA is TGTGCCAGTTTAGACACACGAAAAGAGACCCAGTACTTC.

The gene calls are TRBV14 and TRBJ2-1, with TRBD2 identical over 13 bases. V dropped 2 bases and J dropped 8; count of bases not matched to a gene: 9. The CDR3 sequence is 17 residues long. The V gene's germline CDR1 is SGHDN and CDR2 FVKESK. CDR3 nucleotides: TGTGCCAGCAGCCAACGATTGAGGACTAGCGGGAGAGATGAGCAGTTCTTC. It specifies CASSQRLRTSGRDEQFF.

The genes are TRBV29-1 and TRBJ2-2; 7 bases line up with TRBD2. V shed 3 bases, J shed 6 bases, and the junction held 10 bases outside the gene matches. Germline loops: CDR1 SQVTM, CDR2 ANQGSEA. The CDR3 extends over 15 amino acids. The CDR3 here is CSVEGGGPRPGELFF. As DNA, the CDR3 is TGCAGCGTTGAGGGGGGAGGGCCGCGGCCCGGGGAGCTGTTTTTT.

This clone has just one count. The rearrangement links TRBV7-8 to TRBJ2-7; perhaps TRBD1 as D (6 bases). CDR3 length: 14 amino acids. V shed 5 bases and J shed 4 bases, with 15 bases lying between them. Per the germline V gene, CDR1 is SGHVS and CDR2 is FQNEAQ. The CDR3 DNA follows: TGTGCCAGCAGCGCCCAAATAGGGACATACGAGCAGTACTTC. Protein product: CASSAQIGTYEQYF.

The chain links TRBV6-5 to TRBJ1-1, with TRBD1 as a possible D gene (6 bases). The CDR3 loop spans 14 amino acids. CDR1 and CDR2 from the germline V gene are MNHEY and SVGAGI. V was trimmed by 2 bases and J by 4 bases, leaving 11 bases between them. The CDR3 reads CASSYGQGSTEAFF. The CDR3 DNA reads TGTGCCAGCAGTTACGGTCAGGGGAGCACTGAAGCTTTCTTT.

Only one count was recorded for this clone. The chain joins TRBV7-2 to TRBJ1-5; the D is unclear. CDR3 length equals 12 residues. Looked up from germline, CDR1 is SGHTA and CDR2 is FQGNSA. V was pared by 8 bases and J by 1 base, with 6 bases between. The CDR3 sequence is CASGGSNQPQHF. The CDR3 region has the DNA TGTGCCAGCGGCGGGAGCAATCAGCCCCAGCATTTT.

V usage is TRBV29-1 and J usage is TRBJ2-1; D unclear. Germline V gene lookup returns CDR1 SQVTM and CDR2 ANQGSEA. This CDR3 is 10 amino acids long. With 5 bases removed from V and 5 bases from J, the gap between germline ends came to 4 bases. In DNA, the CDR3 is TGCAGCGTTCTGGACAATGAGCAGTTCTTC. Its translation: CSVLDNEQFF.

The chain recombines TRBV7-6 with TRBJ2-1; 8 bases map to TRBD1. The CDR3 extends over 16 amino acids. The trim removed 4 bases at V and 5 bases at J, leaving 10 bases unmatched. Germline assignment: CDR1 SGHVS and CDR2 FNYEAQ. The CDR3 spells CASSSEQGALNNEQFF. In nucleotides, the CDR3 is TGTGCCAGCAGCTCGGAGCAGGGGGCCCTGAACAATGAGCAGTTCTTC.

The J gene is TRBJ1-5, the V gene TRBV5-6; weak D call: TRBD1 (6 bases). CDR3 length: 14 residues. Trimming removed 2 bases from V and 9 bases from J, with 15 bases in between. Germline CDR1 is SGHDT and CDR2 is YYEEEE. In nucleotides, the CDR3 is TGTGCCAGCAGCTTTACAGGTCGCAGGGGGCCCCAGCATTTT. Translation: CASSFTGRRGPQHF. The complete variable domain, with remaining parts taken from reference TRBV5-6 and TRBJ1-5, reads DAGVTQSPTHLIKTRGQQVTLRCSPKSGHDTVSWYQQALGQGPQFIFQYYEEEERQRGNFPDRFSGHQFPNYSSELNVNALLLGDSALYLCASSFTGRRGPQHFGDGTRLSIL.

This clone was seen just once. This rearrangement joins TRBV5-1 to TRBJ2-1; a possible D gene is TRBD2 (6 bases). Germline values: CDR1 SGHRS, CDR2 YFSETQ. Between the trimmed V and J ends, which lost 1 base and 3 bases, there was a span of 8 bases. This CDR3 has 14 amino acids. This chain's CDR3 is CASSLTAGYNEQFF. The CDR3 DNA follows: TGCGCCAGCAGCTTGACAGCGGGCTACAATGAGCAGTTCTTC.

The gene calls are TRBV19 and TRBJ1-2; 8 bases fit TRBD1. V dropped 2 bases and J dropped 4; count of bases not matched to a gene: 0. In germline, CDR1 is LNHDA, CDR2 SQIVND (reference sequence). The CDR3 loop spans 13 amino acids. CDR3 region: CASSITGGYGYTF. CDR3 in DNA: TGTGCCAGTAGTATAACAGGGGGCTATGGCTACACCTTC.

The V and J genes are TRBV2 and TRBJ1-4; D is unresolved. The CDR3 consists of 14 residues. Trimming removed 5 bases from V and 10 bases from J, with 17 bases in between. Germline CDR1 reads SNHLY; CDR2 reads FYNNEI. CDR3: CASSSRGAFGKLFF. The CDR3 DNA reads TGTGCCAGCAGTTCGAGAGGCGCATTTGGAAAACTGTTTTTT.

The chain employs TRBV4-1 and TRBJ2-7, with TRBD2 matching over 12 bases. This CDR3 comprises 16 residues. The germline V gene encodes CDR1 MGHRA and CDR2 YSYEKL. V was pared by 4 bases and J by 2 bases, with 6 bases of the junction left unmatched. CDR3 region: CASSPSGLAGPYEQYF. The CDR3 coding sequence is TGCGCCAGCAGCCCCTCGGGACTAGCGGGCCCCTACGAGCAGTACTTC.

The V and J genes are TRBV7-9 and TRBJ2-1; D ambiguous. Per germline, CDR1 SEHNR and CDR2 FQNEAQ (reference sequence). The CDR3 runs to 15 residues. V was shortened by 1 base and J by 0 bases, with 7 bases between the two germline ends. CDR3 in amino acids: CASSLDGTSYNEQFF. DNA for the CDR3: TGTGCCAGCAGCTTAGATGGAACCTCCTACAATGAGCAGTTCTTC.